This is a list of T cell receptor beta chains from one sample in a study of beta chain features in type 1 diabetes. TCRdb's copy holds only in-frame clones and misses some; the assay was immunoSEQ multiplex PCR. The sample carries 200,000 to 300,000 clones, 25% to 30% recorded once. Material for sequencing was central memory CD4+ T cells from blood. The receptors come from a man aged 25-45 years in good health. The CDR3 runs from the conserved cysteine through the conserved F or W. Each record gives: clone size, V gene, J gene, D gene, CDR3 DNA, CDR3 protein. D genes are given only for firm matches. Clone size is stated in some rows and not others, as once, few, many or a class when expanded.

clone_size: NA
v_call: TRBV10-3
j_call: TRBJ2-3
d_call: NA
cdr3_nt: TGTGCCATCAGGACTCATCAGGGGGGGAATACAGATACGCAGTATTTT
cdr3_aa: CAIRTHQGGNTDTQYF

clone_size: NA
v_call: TRBV5-4
j_call: TRBJ2-2
d_call: NA
cdr3_nt: TGTGCCAGCACCGACTTACAAAACACCGGGGAGCTGTTTTTT
cdr3_aa: CASTDLQNTGELFF

clone_size: NA
v_call: TRBV29-1
j_call: TRBJ2-4
d_call: TRBD2
cdr3_nt: TGCAGCGTTGTATCGGGGGGAGCGAAAAACATTCAGTACTTC
cdr3_aa: CSVVSGGAKNIQYF

clone_size: NA
v_call: TRBV28
j_call: TRBJ2-5
d_call: TRBD2
cdr3_nt: TGTGCCAGCAGTTTAAGCGGGGTCCGGGAGACCCAGTACTTC
cdr3_aa: CASSLSGVRETQYF

clone_size: NA
v_call: TRBV20-1
j_call: TRBJ2-7
d_call: NA
cdr3_nt: TGCAGTGCCGGGGGCAATTCCGAGCAGTACTTC
cdr3_aa: CSAGGNSEQYF

clone_size: NA
v_call: TRBV27
j_call: TRBJ2-5
d_call: TRBD1
cdr3_nt: TGTGCCAGCAGTCGGGACAGGGGAGAGACCCAGTACTTC
cdr3_aa: CASSRDRGETQYF

clone_size: NA
v_call: TRBV30
j_call: TRBJ1-2
d_call: NA
cdr3_nt: TGTGCCTGGAACCAAGACAAGGGCACTCCTAACTATGGCTACACCTTC
cdr3_aa: CAWNQDKGTPNYGYTF

clone_size: few
v_call: TRBV28
j_call: TRBJ2-7
d_call: TRBD2
cdr3_nt: TGTGCCAGCAGTCCTCCTCGACGCGGGAGCTACGAGCAGTACTTC
cdr3_aa: CASSPPRRGSYEQYF

clone_size: once
v_call: TRBV5-6
j_call: TRBJ2-2
d_call: NA
cdr3_nt: TGTGCCAGCAGTAGACAGGACACCGGGGAGCTGTTTTTT
cdr3_aa: CASSRQDTGELFF

clone_size: few
v_call: TRBV5-4
j_call: TRBJ2-7
d_call: TRBD1
cdr3_nt: TGTGCCAGCAGCCCCCGACAGGGTGGGTACGAGCAGTACTTC
cdr3_aa: CASSPRQGGYEQYF

clone_size: many
v_call: TRBV5-6
j_call: TRBJ2-3
d_call: NA
cdr3_nt: TGTGCCAGCAGCCCAAGCATAAACACAGATACGCAGTATTTT
cdr3_aa: CASSPSINTDTQYF

clone_size: many
v_call: TRBV10-3
j_call: TRBJ1-4
d_call: NA
cdr3_nt: TGTGCCATCAGTGAGCGCGGGGAGTCAGAAAAACTGTTTTTT
cdr3_aa: CAISERGESEKLFF

clone_size: NA
v_call: TRBV9
j_call: TRBJ2-2
d_call: NA
cdr3_nt: TGTGCCAGCAGCGCGGGAACCACCGGGGAGCTGTTTTTT
cdr3_aa: CASSAGTTGELFF

clone_size: NA
v_call: TRBV9
j_call: TRBJ2-5
d_call: TRBD1
cdr3_nt: TGTGCCAGCAGCGTTGACAGGGTGGAGACCCAGTACTTC
cdr3_aa: CASSVDRVETQYF

clone_size: NA
v_call: TRBV18
j_call: TRBJ2-3
d_call: NA
cdr3_nt: TGTGCCAGCTCACCACAAAGCCTCAGGACAGATACGCAGTATTTT
cdr3_aa: CASSPQSLRTDTQYF

clone_size: NA
v_call: TRBV30
j_call: TRBJ1-6
d_call: NA
cdr3_nt: TGTGCCTGGAAGAGCCCGCCTCGTAATTCACCCCTCCACTTT
cdr3_aa: CAWKSPPRNSPLHF

clone_size: NA
v_call: TRBV30
j_call: TRBJ2-7
d_call: NA
cdr3_nt: TGTGCCTCCGGACGGGGGTACGAGCAGTACTTC
cdr3_aa: CASGRGYEQYF

clone_size: NA
v_call: TRBV7-2
j_call: TRBJ2-7
d_call: TRBD2
cdr3_nt: TGTGCCAGCAGCGTGACTAGCGGGGGAACTCCCATCGAGCAGTACTTC
cdr3_aa: CASSVTSGGTPIEQYF

clone_size: few
v_call: TRBV18
j_call: TRBJ1-1
d_call: TRBD1
cdr3_nt: TGTGCCAGCTCACCGGGACAGGACACTGAAGCTTTCTTT
cdr3_aa: CASSPGQDTEAFF

clone_size: NA
v_call: TRBV2
j_call: TRBJ1-2
d_call: NA
cdr3_nt: TGTGCCAGCAGTGAAAGGCAGGGGAACTATGGCTACACCTTC
cdr3_aa: CASSERQGNYGYTF

clone_size: NA
v_call: TRBV30
j_call: TRBJ2-7
d_call: TRBD1
cdr3_nt: TGTGCCTCAAAAGGGGGCGCGTACGAGCAGTACTTC
cdr3_aa: CASKGGAYEQYF

clone_size: NA
v_call: TRBV11-2
j_call: TRBJ1-1
d_call: NA
cdr3_nt: TGTGCCAGCAACTCGATAAAGGGGAACACTGAAGCTTTCTTT
cdr3_aa: CASNSIKGNTEAFF

clone_size: NA
v_call: TRBV25-1
j_call: TRBJ1-6
d_call: NA
cdr3_nt: TGTGCCAGCAGTGATGTGGGGTTCATTGCACCCCTCCACTTT
cdr3_aa: CASSDVGFIAPLHF

clone_size: NA
v_call: TRBV11-2
j_call: TRBJ2-1
d_call: TRBD2
cdr3_nt: TGTGCCAGCAGCTTAGAATCGGGGCGGGAGGTCTATGAGCAGTTCTTC
cdr3_aa: CASSLESGREVYEQFF

clone_size: NA
v_call: TRBV30
j_call: TRBJ2-2
d_call: NA
cdr3_nt: TGTGCCTGGTCCTGGGAAGGGGAGCTGTTTTTT
cdr3_aa: CAWSWEGELFF

clone_size: few
v_call: TRBV9
j_call: TRBJ2-7
d_call: NA
cdr3_nt: TGTGCCAGCAGCGTATCTAATAGCGGATACGAGCAGTACTTC
cdr3_aa: CASSVSNSGYEQYF

clone_size: NA
v_call: TRBV29-1
j_call: TRBJ1-2
d_call: NA
cdr3_nt: TGCAGCGTTGAAGGGGGGCTGGACTATGGCTACACCTTC
cdr3_aa: CSVEGGLDYGYTF

clone_size: NA
v_call: TRBV29-1
j_call: TRBJ2-1
d_call: NA
cdr3_nt: TGCAGCTACCGGAAAGAATCCTACAATGAGCAGTTCTTC
cdr3_aa: CSYRKESYNEQFF

clone_size: NA
v_call: TRBV30
j_call: TRBJ2-5
d_call: NA
cdr3_nt: TGTGCCTGGAAAGGGAACCCTCAAGAGACCCAGTACTTC
cdr3_aa: CAWKGNPQETQYF

clone_size: NA
v_call: TRBV29-1
j_call: TRBJ2-7
d_call: TRBD1
cdr3_nt: TGCAGCGTTTTGAAGGGTGGAGACAGGGCAACCTACGAGCAGTACTTC
cdr3_aa: CSVLKGGDRATYEQYF

clone_size: few
v_call: TRBV19
j_call: TRBJ1-2
d_call: NA
cdr3_nt: TGTGCCAGTAGTATCCGGCAGTTTGAAGACGGCTACACCTTC
cdr3_aa: CASSIRQFEDGYTF

clone_size: NA
v_call: TRBV30
j_call: TRBJ1-2
d_call: NA
cdr3_nt: TGTGCCTGGAGTGTAGCGCGGGAGGGCTACACCTTC
cdr3_aa: CAWSVAREGYTF

clone_size: NA
v_call: TRBV18
j_call: TRBJ1-5
d_call: NA
cdr3_nt: TGTGCCAGCTCACCGGGGAACAATCAGCCCCAGCATTTT
cdr3_aa: CASSPGNNQPQHF

clone_size: NA
v_call: TRBV7-2
j_call: TRBJ2-1
d_call: TRBD2
cdr3_nt: TGTGCCAGCAGCATCACCGGGACTAGCGGATACAATGAGCAGTTCTTC
cdr3_aa: CASSITGTSGYNEQFF

clone_size: NA
v_call: TRBV30
j_call: TRBJ2-1
d_call: NA
cdr3_nt: TGTGCCTGGTCGGCCCATTTCTCCTACAATGAGCAGTTCTTC
cdr3_aa: CAWSAHFSYNEQFF

clone_size: few
v_call: TRBV14
j_call: TRBJ2-1
d_call: TRBD1
cdr3_nt: TGTGCCAGCAGCCAACGAGACAGGGGCAATGAGCAGTTCTTC
cdr3_aa: CASSQRDRGNEQFF

clone_size: few
v_call: TRBV5-4
j_call: TRBJ1-1
d_call: NA
cdr3_nt: TGTGCCAGCAGTCCTCAACCGGGGGTTAACACTGAAGCTTTCTTT
cdr3_aa: CASSPQPGVNTEAFF

clone_size: NA
v_call: TRBV18
j_call: TRBJ2-1
d_call: TRBD1
cdr3_nt: TGTGCCAGCTCACCCTTGACAGGGGCGGCCAATGAGCAGTTCTTC
cdr3_aa: CASSPLTGAANEQFF

clone_size: NA
v_call: TRBV14
j_call: TRBJ2-5
d_call: NA
cdr3_nt: TGTGCCAGCAGCCCCGTTGTTCGCGGGCTAACCGCTTTGTACCAAGAGACCCAGTACTTC
cdr3_aa: CASSPVVRGLTALYQETQYF

clone_size: few
v_call: TRBV29-1
j_call: TRBJ2-1
d_call: TRBD2
cdr3_nt: TGCAGCGTGGGGACTAGCCATTCGAATGAGCAGTTCTTC
cdr3_aa: CSVGTSHSNEQFF

clone_size: NA
v_call: TRBV6-1
j_call: TRBJ2-2
d_call: TRBD1
cdr3_nt: TGTGCCAGCAGTGAAATGGGACAGGGATACACCGGGGAGCTGTTTTTT
cdr3_aa: CASSEMGQGYTGELFF

clone_size: NA
v_call: TRBV7-9
j_call: TRBJ2-1
d_call: TRBD2
cdr3_nt: TGTGCCAGCAGCAGGGCCGGGACTAGAGACAATGAGCAGTTCTTC
cdr3_aa: CASSRAGTRDNEQFF

clone_size: NA
v_call: TRBV2
j_call: TRBJ1-6
d_call: TRBD1
cdr3_nt: TGTGCCAGCAGGGAAACAGGGGGCTTGTCACCCCTCCACTTT
cdr3_aa: CASRETGGLSPLHF

clone_size: NA
v_call: TRBV2
j_call: TRBJ2-1
d_call: NA
cdr3_nt: TGTGCCAGCAAAAGGCTAGTGCCCAATGAGCAGTTCTTC
cdr3_aa: CASKRLVPNEQFF

clone_size: NA
v_call: TRBV10-3
j_call: TRBJ2-7
d_call: TRBD1
cdr3_nt: TGTGCCATCAGTGCCGACTCCGGGACAGGCTCCTACGAGCAGTACTTC
cdr3_aa: CAISADSGTGSYEQYF

clone_size: NA
v_call: TRBV10-3
j_call: TRBJ2-7
d_call: TRBD1
cdr3_nt: TGTGCCATCAGTGAACCGCATCAGGGACAGGTCGAGCAGTACTTC
cdr3_aa: CAISEPHQGQVEQYF

clone_size: NA
v_call: TRBV30
j_call: TRBJ2-5
d_call: TRBD2
cdr3_nt: TGTGCCTGGACCACTAGCGGGGGCCCCCAAGAGACCCAGTACTTC
cdr3_aa: CAWTTSGGPQETQYF

clone_size: NA
v_call: TRBV5-6
j_call: TRBJ2-2
d_call: NA
cdr3_nt: TGTGCCAGCAGCTTGGCGCAGTACACCGGGGAGCTGTTTTTT
cdr3_aa: CASSLAQYTGELFF

clone_size: NA
v_call: TRBV11-2
j_call: TRBJ1-3
d_call: NA
cdr3_nt: TGTGCCAGCAGCTTAGACCACGGGTCGACCATATATTTT
cdr3_aa: CASSLDHGSTIYF

clone_size: NA
v_call: TRBV7-2
j_call: TRBJ2-3
d_call: TRBD2
cdr3_nt: TGTGCCAGCAGCTTGAGCGGGGCGACCGGTACGCAGTATTTT
cdr3_aa: CASSLSGATGTQYF

clone_size: NA
v_call: TRBV25-1
j_call: TRBJ1-2
d_call: NA
cdr3_nt: TGTGCCAGCAGTGGCTACTCAGGGGAGGGCTACACCTTC
cdr3_aa: CASSGYSGEGYTF

clone_size: NA
v_call: TRBV21-1
j_call: TRBJ2-5
d_call: NA
cdr3_nt: TGTGCCAGCAGCAAAAGGAGGAAGACAGGGTGGTTCTGGGAGACCCAGTACTTC
cdr3_aa: CASSKRRKTGWFWETQYF

clone_size: NA
v_call: TRBV29-1
j_call: TRBJ2-3
d_call: TRBD2
cdr3_nt: TGCAGCGGCCGGGGGTCCCGGACTAGCGGGAGGGCAGATACGCAGTATTTT
cdr3_aa: CSGRGSRTSGRADTQYF

clone_size: NA
v_call: TRBV5-4
j_call: TRBJ2-6
d_call: TRBD1
cdr3_nt: TGTGCCAGCAGCCCCTGGACAGGCTCTGGGGCCAACGTCCTGACTTTC
cdr3_aa: CASSPWTGSGANVLTF

clone_size: NA
v_call: TRBV10-3
j_call: TRBJ2-5
d_call: NA
cdr3_nt: TGTGCCATCAGTGAGCCGAAGGATGAGACCCAGTACTTC
cdr3_aa: CAISEPKDETQYF